This is a list of T cell receptor beta chains from one sample in a study of control samples from healthy donors and cancer patients. Here immunoSEQ multiplex PCR was the method, and the copy in TCRdb shows in-frame clones only, minus some. The table lists about 120,000 clones, nearly 95% of them singletons. The sample comprised blood. The receptors were sampled from a man aged 25-40 years in good health. CDR3s include the opening cysteine and the closing phenylalanine or tryptophan. The order of the fields is J gene, clone size, V gene, D gene, CDR3 DNA, CDR3 protein. The D gene is left open where the match is weak. Part of the rows lack a size; the others show once, few, many or a class for expanded clones.

>TRBJ2-3|.|TRBV10-3|TRBD2
TGTGCCACCCTCCCGGGACTAGCGGGGTTCACAGATACGCAGTATTTT
CATLPGLAGFTDTQYF
>TRBJ1-1|.|TRBV11-2|.
TGTGCCAGCAGCCCAGCGGGGGAGACTGAAGCTTTCTTT
CASSPAGETEAFF
>TRBJ1-2|.|TRBV9|.
TGTGCCAGCAGCGTTCCCTCGGGGGGTCACTCCTATGGCTACACCTTC
CASSVPSGGHSYGYTF
>TRBJ1-2|.|TRBV3-1/TRBV3-2|.
TGTGCCAGCAGCCGCACAGTAAACTATGGCTACACCTTC
CASSRTVNYGYTF
>TRBJ2-2|.|TRBV6-5|.
TGTGCCAGCAGTTACGGGGCCGGGGAGCTGTTTTTT
CASSYGAGELFF
>TRBJ1-1|.|TRBV6-5|.
TGTGCCACCACTAACAGGTGGGACACTGAAGCTTTCTTT
CATTNRWDTEAFF
>TRBJ2-5|.|TRBV7-2|.
TGTGCCAGCAGCTCTGACTACCAAGAGACCCAGTACTTC
CASSSDYQETQYF
>TRBJ2-1|once|TRBV5-1|TRBD2
TGCGCCAGCAGCTTGGGCGGGGGGGCGAAGAATGAGCAGTTCTTC
CASSLGGGAKNEQFF
>TRBJ1-6|.|TRBV28|TRBD1
TGTGCCAGCAGTACAGGGGGATCACCCCTCCACTTT
CASSTGGSPLHF
>TRBJ1-6|.|TRBV5-1|.
TGCGCCAGCAGCCCCCGAACGAATTCACCCCTCCACTTT
CASSPRTNSPLHF
>TRBJ1-6|.|TRBV30|.
TGTGCCTGGAGTGAAAGGGAAAGCTCCTATAATTCACCCCTCCACTTT
CAWSERESSYNSPLHF
>TRBJ1-6|.|TRBV11-2|TRBD1
TGTGCCAGCAGCCACGACAGGGATCTCTATTCCCTCCACTTT
CASSHDRDLYSLHF
>TRBJ2-7|.|TRBV7-2|.
TGTGCCAGCAGCTTCAGACAGGTGTTAACCTACGAGCAGTACTTC
CASSFRQVLTYEQYF
>TRBJ2-3|.|TRBV5-6|.
TGTGCCAGCAGCCCGGCACGGGGGGCGGGGACAGATACGCAGTATTTT
CASSPARGAGTDTQYF
>TRBJ1-1|.|TRBV9|TRBD1
TGTGCCAGCAGCGGGACAGGTCAGATGAACACTGAAGCTTTCTTT
CASSGTGQMNTEAFF
>TRBJ2-2|.|TRBV12-5|TRBD2
TGTGCTAGCGCCGCTCGGGGGGCGAACACCGGGGAGCTGTTTTTT
CASAARGANTGELFF
>TRBJ1-5|.|TRBV28|TRBD1
TGTGCCAGCTTACGGACAGGGGCGAGCAATCAGCCCCAGCATTTT
CASLRTGASNQPQHF
>TRBJ2-3|.|TRBV7-2|TRBD1
TGTGCCAGCAGGTCCGGGACAGTAACAGATACGCAGTATTTT
CASRSGTVTDTQYF
>TRBJ2-1|.|TRBV14|.
TGTGCCAGCAGCCCCCCTTTCAGCTCCTACAATGAGCAGTTCTTC
CASSPPFSSYNEQFF
>TRBJ2-3|.|TRBV28|.
TGTGCCAGCAGTTCCCCCATCCCCAAAAGGGGCGGGGACATCACAGATACGCAGTATTTT
CASSSPIPKRGGDITDTQYF
>TRBJ1-1|once|TRBV5-5|.
TGTGCCAGCAGCTTGTGGCAAACGAACACTGAAGCTTTCTTT
CASSLWQTNTEAFF
>TRBJ2-5|.|TRBV9|.
TGTGCCAGCAGTGAGGGGCTAGGCCCCCAAGAGACCCAGTACTTC
CASSEGLGPQETQYF
>TRBJ2-2|.|TRBV18|.
TGTGCCAGCTCGAAGACCTTTCGGACAGTGGGTTACACCGGGGAGCTGTTTTTT
CASSKTFRTVGYTGELFF
>TRBJ1-6|.|TRBV7-8|.
TGTGCCAGCAGGGGACGGGGTTATAATTCACCCCTCCACTTT
CASRGRGYNSPLHF
>TRBJ2-1|once|TRBV5-4|TRBD2
TGTGCCAGCAGCTTGGGTGGCCCGACGGGAGGCAATGAGCAGTTCTTC
CASSLGGPTGGNEQFF
>TRBJ2-2|.|TRBV7-2|TRBD2
TGTGCCAGCAGCTTAGTAGCGGGGGGAAAGACCGGGGAGCTGTTTTTT
CASSLVAGGKTGELFF
>TRBJ2-7|.|TRBV25-1|.
TGTGCCAGCAGTGAGGACAGCTCCTACGAGCAGTACTTC
CASSEDSSYEQYF
>TRBJ1-2|.|TRBV28|TRBD1
TGTGCCAGCAGTCCTTCCGGGACAGGGGGTGGCTACACCTTC
CASSPSGTGGGYTF
>TRBJ1-5|.|TRBV28|.
TGTGCCAGCATTACTCGACTCAATCAGCCCCAGCATTTT
CASITRLNQPQHF
>TRBJ1-2|.|TRBV20-1|.
TGCAGCCCCGATGGCTACACCTTC
CSPDGYTF
>TRBJ2-5|.|TRBV11-2|.
TGTGCCAGCAGCTTAGATTTGGCAGATTACCAAGAGACCCAGTACTTC
CASSLDLADYQETQYF
>TRBJ1-4|.|TRBV6-7|.
TGTGCCAGCAGTTATAACAGTCTTGCGGATGAAAAACTGTTTTTT
CASSYNSLADEKLFF
>TRBJ2-5|.|TRBV5-4|TRBD1
TGTGCCAGCAGCTTGAGATGGGGACAGAACCAAGAGACCCAGTACTTC
CASSLRWGQNQETQYF
>TRBJ1-6|.|TRBV19|.
TGTGCCAGTAGTATTACGCCAGGCCTTAATTCACCCCTCCACTTT
CASSITPGLNSPLHF
>TRBJ1-3|once|TRBV29-1|TRBD1
TGCAGCGCCCTGACAGGGGGGGTCGGAAACACCATATATTTT
CSALTGGVGNTIYF
>TRBJ1-1|.|TRBV29-1|.
TGCAGCGTTTCGGGGGGGCCTACTGAAGCTTTCTTT
CSVSGGPTEAFF
>TRBJ1-3|.|TRBV9|.
TGTGCCAGCAGCGTAGAGGCCCGGGCAGGTGGAAACACCATATATTTT
CASSVEARAGGNTIYF
>TRBJ1-3|.|TRBV6-6|.
TGTGCCAGCAGATCCGGGAAACTTCTCTCTGGAAACACCATATATTTT
CASRSGKLLSGNTIYF
>TRBJ1-2|.|TRBV30|TRBD1
TGTGCCGGGCGGGAGACAGGGACATATGGCTACACCTTC
CAGRETGTYGYTF
>TRBJ1-1|few|TRBV27|.
TGTGCCAGCAGTCCTCCCCCAGGCCCGAACACTGAAGCTTTCTTT
CASSPPPGPNTEAFF
>TRBJ2-2|.|TRBV3-1/TRBV3-2|.
TGTGCCAGCAGCCGAGCTACGGGACTGGTGGGTACCGGGGAGCTGTTTTTT
CASSRATGLVGTGELFF
>TRBJ1-5|.|TRBV6-1|.
TGTGCCAGCAGTGAGGTGGCAGGGAAATCTAATCAGCCCCAGCATTTT
CASSEVAGKSNQPQHF